This T cell receptor (beta chain) is drawn from a study of T cells expressing NK-cell markers. Study as a whole: Sorted CD3+CD56+NKG2C+, CD3+CD56+NKG2C- and CD3+CD56-NKG2C+ T cells provided the TCR beta repertoires.

In germline, CDR1 is MNHNY, CDR2 SVGAGI (reference sequence). CDR3 length: 14 amino acids. TCRdb reprocessed the 5' RACE reads, keeping one entry per CDR3 protein, no DNA. The sample has roughly 390,000 distinct CDR3 sequences, and its top ten clones hold around 10%. Sequences were obtained from blood T cells: a sorted CD56 or NKG2C T cell subset, CD4+ or CD8+ T cells, or bulk PBMC T cells (not recorded which). The chain recombines TRBV6-6 with TRBJ2-4; the D call from TCRdb, TRBD1, cannot be confirmed without DNA. This TCR was recovered from a woman aged 45-60 years in good health. The CDR3 is CASSYVKGGDIQYF.